These 6 T cell receptor beta chains came from one sample sequenced in a study of cytomegalovirus exposure and HLA in healthy donors. Primers for the PCR totalled 60 Vbeta and 13 Jbeta. Measured with immunoSEQ multiplex PCR; TCRdb has only the in-frame clones, and not every one. Here the sample spans roughly 130,000 clones, about three quarters being singletons. The sequenced sample consisted of PBMCs. Receptors originate from a male donor in good health and CMV-seropositive.

This sequence joins TRBV11-3 and TRBJ2-2; weak D call: TRBD1 (5 bases). Trimming took off 5 bases at V and 3 bases at J, with 10 bases between the two ends. Germline V gene data show CDR1 as SGHNT and CDR2 as YENEEA. This CDR3 is built from 14 residues. The CDR3 region has the DNA TGTGCCAGCAGCCCCGACAGAGACACCGGGGAGCTGTTTTTT. It yields the protein CASSPDRDTGELFF.

This chain connects TRBV14 to TRBJ2-7; 7 bases agree with TRBD1. The CDR3 has 19 residues. Looked up from germline, CDR1 is SGHDN and CDR2 is FVKESK. V lost 5 bases to trimming and J lost 4 bases; unmatched junction nucleotides: 23. CDR3 DNA: TGTGCCAGCAGCACATACAGGGGAATGCCGGGCCTGTCGCCTTACGAGCAGTACTTC. Translated, it gives CASSTYRGMPGLSPYEQYF.

This rearrangement joins TRBV11-3 to TRBJ1-1; no definite D call. CDR1 and CDR2 (germline): SGHNT, YENEEA. Deletions cut 0 bases from V and 0 bases from J, with 5 bases between. This CDR3 has 14 amino acids. CDR3 region: CASSLDSVNTEAFF. The CDR3 DNA reads as TGTGCCAGCAGCTTAGATAGCGTGAACACTGAAGCTTTCTTT.

The rearrangement links TRBV9 to TRBJ2-1; 9 bases line up with TRBD2. The J segment lost 4 bases and the V segment lost 0 bases, leaving 8 bases of the junction unmatched. The germline V gene encodes CDR1 SGDLS and CDR2 YYNGEE. The CDR3 runs 17 residues. The CDR3: CASSVVAGAGGYNEQFF. In DNA, the CDR3 is TGTGCCAGCAGCGTAGTAGCGGGAGCGGGGGGTTACAATGAGCAGTTCTTC. Full variable domain (missing parts from reference TRBV9 and TRBJ2-1): DSGVTQTPKHLITATGQRVTLRCSPRSGDLSVYWYQQSLDQGLQFLIQYYNGEERAKGNILERFSAQQFPDLHSELNLSSLELGDSALYFCASSVVAGAGGYNEQFFGPGTRLTVL.

In its sample, this clone was seen once. This chain links TRBV6-5 with TRBJ2-7, with TRBD2 as a possible D gene (5 bases). Trimming cost V 0 bases and J 2 bases, with 11 bases left between them. CDR1 and CDR2 (germline): MNHEY, SVGAGI. This CDR3 contains 15 residues. In DNA, the CDR3 is TGTGCCAGCAGTTACTCGAGCGGTCAGACCTACGAGCAGTACTTC. Translating gives CASSYSSGQTYEQYF.

This chain links TRBV7-8 with TRBJ2-1; 7 bases agree with TRBD1. This CDR3 region has 14 residues. The junction had 8 bases not matched to a gene; V was cut back by 4 bases and J by 8 bases. Germline assignment: CDR1 SGHVS and CDR2 FQNEAQ. CDR3 in amino acids: CASSSHSGGDEQFF. The CDR3 coding sequence is TGTGCCAGCAGCTCCCACTCAGGGGGAGATGAGCAGTTCTTC.